One and the same sample provided the 7 T cell receptor beta chains below, sequenced in a study of CD8 T cells in ankylosing spondylitis. TCRdb reprocessed the 5' RACE reads with MiXCR, giving one entry per CDR3 protein. This table holds hundreds of thousands of distinct CDR3 sequences, approximately 10% found once. Findings and limits, study-wide: Seven to nine highly homologous variants formed a TCR beta motif that appeared characteristic of ankylosing spondylitis blood.

These TCRs' antigens remain unknown. The sample was blood, either unsorted or a sorted T cell fraction (not recorded which). Receptors were obtained from a male donor with ankylosing spondylitis.

The V call is TRBV7-9, the J call TRBJ2-6; unclear D gene. This CDR3 is 12 amino acids long. Trimming cost V 2 bases and J 12 bases, with 8 bases left between them. Germline assignment: CDR1 SEHNR and CDR2 FQNEAQ (reference sequence). CDR3 amino acids: CASSLSASVLTF. CDR3 nucleotides: TGTGCCAGCAGCTTATCGGCTTCCGTCCTGACTTTC.

This clonotype was detected only a few times. The rearrangement links TRBV5-4 to TRBJ1-4, with TRBD1 matching 7 bases. This CDR3 is built from 16 residues. Per the germline V gene, CDR1 is SGHNT and CDR2 is YYREEE (reference sequence). J lost 8 bases, V lost 3 bases, and 13 bases had no gene match. CDR3 amino acids: CASSSSAGGKEEKLFF. The CDR3 bases are TGTGCCAGCAGCTCGTCCGCAGGGGGGAAGGAAGAAAAACTGTTTTTT.

The V gene is TRBV2, the J gene TRBJ2-1; D might be TRBD1 (6 bases). The CDR3 contains 13 residues. CDR1 is SNHLY and CDR2 is FYNNEI in the germline V gene. V lost 1 base, J lost 15 bases, and 16 bases lay in between. The CDR3 spells CASSEVGRGPPFF. The CDR3 DNA sequence: TGTGCCAGCAGTGAAGTCGGCAGGGGCCCTCCGTTCTTC.

The CDR3 sequence: CAWSPTTGRYEQYF. The CDR3 nucleotides are TGTGCCTGGAGCCCCACGACAGGGCGCTACGAGCAGTACTTC. The chain uses TRBV30 and TRBJ2-7, with 7 bases lining up with TRBD1. Germline V CDR1 and CDR2: GTSNPN, SVGIG (reference sequence). Trimming removed 3 bases from V and 3 bases from J; junction bases left unmatched: 8. The CDR3 is made up of 14 amino acids.

This chain uses TRBV5-1 with TRBJ2-5; D may be TRBD1 (5 bases). This CDR3 region has 15 residues. V lost 6 bases, J lost 0 bases, and 15 bases lay in between. Germline V gives CDR1 SGHRS, CDR2 YFSETQ. CDR3 sequence (DNA): TGCGCCAGCAAATTAACCCCGACAGACCAAGAGACCCAGTACTTC. As protein: CASKLTPTDQETQYF.

This clonotype was observed at least ten times. The V and J genes are TRBV5-1 and TRBJ2-7; 12 bases are shared with TRBD2. The V gene's germline CDR1 is SGHRS and CDR2 YFSETQ. V shed 0 bases, J shed 6 bases, and the junction held 4 bases outside the gene matches. The CDR3 contains 15 residues. For the CDR3, the DNA is TGCGCCAGCAGCTTGGAACTAGCGGGAGGCCGCGAGCAGTACTTC. Translation: CASSLELAGGREQYF.

The chain is built from TRBV20-1 and TRBJ1-2; D is undetermined. The CDR3 loop spans 11 amino acids. Germline-derived CDR1 and CDR2 are DFQATT and SNEGSKA (reference sequence). The germline V and J ends were trimmed by 2 bases and 1 base, with 2 bases remaining between them. CDR3 DNA sequence: TGCAGTGCTAGACATAACTATGGCTACACCTTC. It translates to CSARHNYGYTF.